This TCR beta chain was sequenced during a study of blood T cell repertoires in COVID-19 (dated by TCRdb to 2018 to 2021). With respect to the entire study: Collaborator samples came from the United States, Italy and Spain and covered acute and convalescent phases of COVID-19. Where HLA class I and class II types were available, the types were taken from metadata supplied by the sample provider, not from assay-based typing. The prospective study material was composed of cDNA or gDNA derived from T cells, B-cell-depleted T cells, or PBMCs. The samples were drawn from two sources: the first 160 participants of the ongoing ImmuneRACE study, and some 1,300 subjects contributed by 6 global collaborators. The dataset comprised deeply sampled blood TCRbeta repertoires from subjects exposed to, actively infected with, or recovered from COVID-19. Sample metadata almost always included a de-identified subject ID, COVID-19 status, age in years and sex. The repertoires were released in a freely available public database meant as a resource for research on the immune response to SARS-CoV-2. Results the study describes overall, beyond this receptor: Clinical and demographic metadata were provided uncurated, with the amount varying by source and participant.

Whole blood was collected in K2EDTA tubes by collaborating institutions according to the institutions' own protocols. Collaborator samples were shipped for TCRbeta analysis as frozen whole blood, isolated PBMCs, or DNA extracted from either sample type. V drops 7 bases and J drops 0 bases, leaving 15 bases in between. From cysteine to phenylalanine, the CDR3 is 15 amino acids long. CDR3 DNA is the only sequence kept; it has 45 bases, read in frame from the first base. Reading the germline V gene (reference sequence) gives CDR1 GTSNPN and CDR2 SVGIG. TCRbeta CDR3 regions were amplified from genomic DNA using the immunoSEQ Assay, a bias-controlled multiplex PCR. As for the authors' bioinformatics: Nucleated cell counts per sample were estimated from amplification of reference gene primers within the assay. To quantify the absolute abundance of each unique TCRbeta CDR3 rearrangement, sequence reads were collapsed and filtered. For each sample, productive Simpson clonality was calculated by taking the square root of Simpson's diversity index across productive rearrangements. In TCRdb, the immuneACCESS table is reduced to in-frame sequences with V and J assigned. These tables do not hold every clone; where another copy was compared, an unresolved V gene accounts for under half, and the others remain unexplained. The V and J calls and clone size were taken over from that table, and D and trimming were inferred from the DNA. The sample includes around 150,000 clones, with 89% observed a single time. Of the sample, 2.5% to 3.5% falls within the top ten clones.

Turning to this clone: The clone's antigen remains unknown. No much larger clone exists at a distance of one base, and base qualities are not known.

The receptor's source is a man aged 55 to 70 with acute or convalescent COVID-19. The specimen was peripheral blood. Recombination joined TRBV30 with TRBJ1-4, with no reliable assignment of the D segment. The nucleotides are TGTGCCTTCCACCAGAGTGGAGCAACTAATGAAAAACTGTTTTTT. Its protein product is CAFHQSGATNEKLFF.